A selection of T cell receptor beta chains follows, all from one sample in a study of T cell responses to AZD1222 COVID-19 vaccine. The assay was immunoSEQ multiplex PCR, and TCRdb's table has in-frame clones only and misses some. The sample lists roughly 120,000 clones; 70% to 90% were seen once. The sample here was peripheral blood, taken on day 0 of MenACWY control vaccination. These receptors originate from an adult in good health. The CDR3 runs from the conserved cysteine through the conserved F or W. Each record gives: J gene, V gene, clone size, D gene, CDR3 DNA, CDR3 protein. The D gene is left open where the match is weak. The size of a clone is reported for some rows only, either as once, few or many, or as a class for expanded clones.

>TRBJ2-7|TRBV7-2|NA|NA
TGTGCCAGCAGCTCCTGGTCGCGTCAAGGTTCCTACGAGCAGTACTTC
CASSSWSRQGSYEQYF
>TRBJ1-1|TRBV28|NA|NA
TGTGCCAGCAGTTTCACGGGCGGTGGCACTGAAGCTTTCTTT
CASSFTGGGTEAFF
>TRBJ1-2|TRBV4-3|once|TRBD1
TGCGCCAGCAGCCAACTGGGACAGGGGGCGCGAGGCTACACCTTC
CASSQLGQGARGYTF
>TRBJ1-1|TRBV2|NA|NA
TGTGCCAGCAGTGACAGGGCCGAGAACACTGAAGCTTTCTTT
CASSDRAENTEAFF
>TRBJ1-1|TRBV4-1|once|NA
TGCGCCAGCAGCCAAGATCTAGGAACAGCGGAGGCTTTCTTT
CASSQDLGTAEAFF
>TRBJ1-2|TRBV2|NA|NA
TGTGCCAGCAGTGAAGGTCTCTATGGCTACACCTTC
CASSEGLYGYTF
>TRBJ1-2|TRBV2|NA|NA
TGTGCCAGCAGTGAAAGGGGGAATGGCTACACCTTC
CASSERGNGYTF
>TRBJ2-2|TRBV6-5|NA|TRBD1
TGTGCCAGCACCGAACAGGGGGCTAACACCGGGGAGCTGTTTTTT
CASTEQGANTGELFF
>TRBJ2-7|TRBV27|NA|TRBD2
TGTGCCAGCAGTTTCTCGATAGCGGGAGACCTCTCCTACGAGCAGTACTTC
CASSFSIAGDLSYEQYF
>TRBJ2-2|TRBV30|NA|TRBD1
TGTGCCCGGAACCGGGACAGGGGGGACACCGGGGAGCTGTTTTTT
CARNRDRGDTGELFF
>TRBJ1-2|TRBV7-9|NA|NA
TGTGCCAGCATCCGGGGTGGGGGCTGGGGCTACACCTTC
CASIRGGGWGYTF
>TRBJ2-6|TRBV7-2|NA|NA
TGTGCCAGCAGCTTGCGGCCTAGCGCCTCTGGGGCCAACGTCCTGACTTTC
CASSLRPSASGANVLTF
>TRBJ2-1|TRBV24-1|NA|TRBD2
TGTGCCACCAGTGATTTTAGGCTAGCGGGAGTTCATGAGCAGTTCTTC
CATSDFRLAGVHEQFF
>TRBJ1-2|TRBV28|NA|NA
TGTGCCAGCAGTTTAACCCTGGGGGTTCAAGGCTACACCTTC
CASSLTLGVQGYTF
>TRBJ2-7|TRBV21-1|NA|NA
TGTGCCAGCAGCAAACCCGAGGTTAGCGGGACCCACGAGCAGTACTTC
CASSKPEVSGTHEQYF
>TRBJ2-1|TRBV15|NA|NA
TGTGCCACCAGCAGAGATCCCGGAGGCTACAATGAGCAGTTCTTC
CATSRDPGGYNEQFF
>TRBJ2-7|TRBV29-1|NA|NA
TGCAGCGTCGCCGTGGGGGGGCTTAGCGAGCAGTACTTC
CSVAVGGLSEQYF
>TRBJ1-4|TRBV28|NA|NA
TGTGCCAGCAGCCCTTACCAGGGAAGAGAAGGAAAACTGTTTTTT
CASSPYQGREGKLFF
>TRBJ2-7|TRBV10-1|NA|TRBD2
TGCGCCAGCAGCCCGGGAAAGCGGGAGGGCGGCGAGCAGTACTTC
CASSPGKREGGEQYF
>TRBJ1-1|TRBV19|NA|NA
TGTGCCAGCTCCGGGGGCGGGAACACTGAAGCTTTCTTT
CASSGGGNTEAFF
>TRBJ1-5|TRBV30|NA|NA
TGTGCCTGGAGTGGTCAGGGGAGAAGCAATCAGCCCCAGCATTTT
CAWSGQGRSNQPQHF